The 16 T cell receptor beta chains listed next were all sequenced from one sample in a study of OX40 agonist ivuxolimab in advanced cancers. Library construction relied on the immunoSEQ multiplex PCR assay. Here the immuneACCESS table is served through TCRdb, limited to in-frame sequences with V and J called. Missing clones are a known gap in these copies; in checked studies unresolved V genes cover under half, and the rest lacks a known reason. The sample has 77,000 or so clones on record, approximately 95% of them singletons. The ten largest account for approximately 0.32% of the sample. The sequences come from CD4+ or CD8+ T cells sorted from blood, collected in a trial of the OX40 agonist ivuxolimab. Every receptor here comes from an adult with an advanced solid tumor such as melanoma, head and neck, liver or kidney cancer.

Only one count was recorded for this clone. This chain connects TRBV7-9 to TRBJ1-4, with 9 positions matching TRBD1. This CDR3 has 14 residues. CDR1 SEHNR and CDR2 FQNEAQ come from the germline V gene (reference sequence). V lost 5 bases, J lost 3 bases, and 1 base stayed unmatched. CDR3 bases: TGTGCCAGCAGCGGGACAGGGCCTAATGAAAAACTGTTTTTT. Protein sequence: CASSGTGPNEKLFF.

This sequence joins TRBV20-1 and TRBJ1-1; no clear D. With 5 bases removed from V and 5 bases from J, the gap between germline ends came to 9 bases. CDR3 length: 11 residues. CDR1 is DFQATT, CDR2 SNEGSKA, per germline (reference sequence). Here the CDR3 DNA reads TGCAGTGCTGTCAAAGGGACTGAAGCTTTCTTT. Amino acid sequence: CSAVKGTEAFF.

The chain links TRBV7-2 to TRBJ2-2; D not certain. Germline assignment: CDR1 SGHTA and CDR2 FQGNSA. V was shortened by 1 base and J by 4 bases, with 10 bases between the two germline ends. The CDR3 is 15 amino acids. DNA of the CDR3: TGTGCCAGCAGCTTAGACGGCCATCCCACCGGGGAGCTGTTTTTT. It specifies CASSLDGHPTGELFF.

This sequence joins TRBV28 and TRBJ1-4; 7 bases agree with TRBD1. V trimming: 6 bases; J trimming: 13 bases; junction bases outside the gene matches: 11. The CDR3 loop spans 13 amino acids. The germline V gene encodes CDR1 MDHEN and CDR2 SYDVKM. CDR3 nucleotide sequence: TGTGCCAGCAGAGCCTTCCAGGGGGGTGGACTGTTTTTT. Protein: CASRAFQGGGLFF.

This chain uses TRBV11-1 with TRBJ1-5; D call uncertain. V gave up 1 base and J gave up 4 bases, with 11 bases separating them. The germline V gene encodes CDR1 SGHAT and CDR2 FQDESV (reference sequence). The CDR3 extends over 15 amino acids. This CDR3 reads CASSLGSGENQPQHF. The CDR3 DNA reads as TGTGCCAGCAGCTTAGGCTCGGGCGAGAATCAGCCCCAGCATTTT.

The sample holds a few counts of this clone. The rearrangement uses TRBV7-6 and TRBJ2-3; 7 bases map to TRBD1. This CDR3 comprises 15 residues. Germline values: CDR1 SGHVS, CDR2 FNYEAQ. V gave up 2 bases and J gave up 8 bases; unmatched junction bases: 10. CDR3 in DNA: TGTGCCAGCAGCTTATACCAGAGGGGGCAGGGTACGCAGTATTTT. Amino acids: CASSLYQRGQGTQYF.

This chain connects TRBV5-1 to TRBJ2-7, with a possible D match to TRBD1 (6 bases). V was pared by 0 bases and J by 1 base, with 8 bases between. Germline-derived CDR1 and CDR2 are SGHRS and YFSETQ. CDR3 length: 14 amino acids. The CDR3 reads CASSLAGQSYEQYF. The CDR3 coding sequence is TGCGCCAGCAGCTTGGCGGGACAATCCTACGAGCAGTACTTC.

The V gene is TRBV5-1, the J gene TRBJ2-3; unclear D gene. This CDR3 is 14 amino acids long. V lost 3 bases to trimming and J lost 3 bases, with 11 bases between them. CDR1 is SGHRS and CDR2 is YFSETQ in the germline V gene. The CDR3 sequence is CASSSPPTTDTQYF. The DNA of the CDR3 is TGCGCCAGCAGCTCACCACCCACTACAGATACGCAGTATTTT.

The CDR3 bases are TGTGCCAGCACTTCGGTGCTAGCGGGATCCTACGAGCAGTACTTC. Translated, it gives CASTSVLAGSYEQYF. This chain joins TRBV27 and TRBJ2-7, with 9 nucleotides matching TRBD2. Germline V CDR1 and CDR2: MNHEY, SMNVEV (reference sequence). CDR3 length: 15 amino acids. V shed 7 bases, J shed 1 base, and the junction held 8 bases outside the gene matches.

The chain's CDR3 is CASSTSTDTQYF. The CDR3 coding sequence is TGTGCCAGCTCAACTAGCACAGATACGCAGTATTTT. J is TRBJ2-3 and V is TRBV18; no clear D gene. Per the germline V gene, CDR1 is KGHSH and CDR2 is LQKENI. V was trimmed by 5 bases and J by 0 bases, leaving 3 bases between them. The CDR3 consists of 12 residues.

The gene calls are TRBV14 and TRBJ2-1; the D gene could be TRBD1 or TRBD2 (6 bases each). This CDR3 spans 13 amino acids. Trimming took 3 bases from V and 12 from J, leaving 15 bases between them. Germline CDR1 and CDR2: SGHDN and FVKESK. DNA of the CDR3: TGTGCCAGCAGCCATCAACAGGGAGGTGGGCAGTTCTTC. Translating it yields CASSHQQGGGQFF.

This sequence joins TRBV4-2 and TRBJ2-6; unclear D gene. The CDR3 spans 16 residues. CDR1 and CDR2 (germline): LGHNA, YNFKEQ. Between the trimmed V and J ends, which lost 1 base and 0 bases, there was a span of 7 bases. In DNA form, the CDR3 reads TGTGCCAGCAGCCAAGTTCCGCTCTCTGGGGCCAACGTCCTGACTTTC. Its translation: CASSQVPLSGANVLTF.

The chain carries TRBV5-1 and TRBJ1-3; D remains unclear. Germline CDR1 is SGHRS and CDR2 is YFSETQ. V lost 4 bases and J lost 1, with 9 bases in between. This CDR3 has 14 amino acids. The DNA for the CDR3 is TGCGCCAGCAGCCCTAGTGGTTCTGGAAACACCATATATTTT. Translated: CASSPSGSGNTIYF.

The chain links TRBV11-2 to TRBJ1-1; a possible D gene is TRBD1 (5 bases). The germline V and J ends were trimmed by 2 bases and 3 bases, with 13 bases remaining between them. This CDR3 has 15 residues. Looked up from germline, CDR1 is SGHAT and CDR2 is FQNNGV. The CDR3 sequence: CASSLTSGGDTEAFF. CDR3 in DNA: TGTGCCAGCAGCTTAACTTCCGGGGGGGACACTGAAGCTTTCTTT.

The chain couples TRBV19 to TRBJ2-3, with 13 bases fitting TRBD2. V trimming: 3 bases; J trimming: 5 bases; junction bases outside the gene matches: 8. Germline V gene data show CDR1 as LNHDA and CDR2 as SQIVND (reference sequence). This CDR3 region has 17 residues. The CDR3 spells CASSMRLAGGLRDTQYF. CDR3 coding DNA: TGTGCCAGTAGTATGCGACTAGCGGGGGGCCTTCGAGATACGCAGTATTTT.

CDR3 bases: TGTGCCAGCTCACCACGCACAGGGGACGCCGGGGAGCTGTTTTTT. Translation gives CASSPRTGDAGELFF. The chain employs TRBV18 and TRBJ2-2; TRBD1 agrees at 7 bases. The CDR3 is 15 amino acids. V gave up 1 base and J gave up 6 bases; unmatched junction bases: 5. The germline CDR1 and CDR2 sequences are KGHSH and LQKENI.